These 30 T cell receptor beta chains were sequenced from one sample in a study of T cells and Merkel cell carcinoma outcomes. Repertoires were generated with immunoSEQ multiplex PCR, while TCRdb's copy carries only in-frame clones and drops some. The table records approximately 20,000 clones, about four fifths of them present only once. Sequences were obtained from tumor tissue from Merkel cell carcinoma. Source of these receptors: a human donor with Merkel cell carcinoma.

In its sample, this clone was seen a few times. The chain is built from TRBV5-4 and TRBJ2-3, with 11 bases lining up with TRBD2. Trimming removed 3 bases from V and 4 bases from J; junction bases left unmatched: 4. The CDR3 consists of 15 residues. CDR1 and CDR2 (germline): SGHNT, YYREEE (reference sequence). CDR3 nucleotide sequence: TGTGCCAGCAGCTCACTAGCGGGAGCTTCAGATACGCAGTATTTT. It codes for CASSSLAGASDTQYF.

In this sample, this clone turned up a few times. CDR3 protein: CASSLGGGEQYF. The CDR3 coding sequence is TGCGCCAGCAGCCTAGGGGGTGGAGAGCAGTACTTC. The chain combines TRBV4-1 with TRBJ2-7, with D perhaps TRBD1 (6 bases). Germline loops: CDR1 MGHRA, CDR2 YSYEKL. The V and J ends lost 4 bases and 7 bases respectively, with 11 bases between them. This CDR3 has 12 amino acids.

For the CDR3, the DNA is TGCAGCGCCGGAACTAGCGCAATCTACGAGCAGTACTTC. Residues: CSAGTSAIYEQYF. The chain carries TRBV29-1 and TRBJ2-7; 7 bases line up with TRBD2. CDR1 is SQVTM and CDR2 is ANQGSEA in the germline V gene. Trimming removed 7 bases from V and 3 bases from J; junction bases left unmatched: 9. The CDR3 loop spans 13 amino acids.

This sequence joins TRBV2 and TRBJ2-3; 7 nucleotides match TRBD1. Trimming at V came to 3 bases and at J to 0 bases, leaving 6 bases not matched to a gene. Germline V gene sequence: CDR1 SNHLY, CDR2 FYNNEI. This CDR3 region has 16 residues. The CDR3 here is CASSDKPGQSTDTQYF. The DNA of the CDR3 is TGTGCCAGCAGTGATAAACCGGGACAGAGCACAGATACGCAGTATTTT.

The J gene is TRBJ2-2, the V gene TRBV20-1, with unresolved D. Germline CDR1 is DFQATT and CDR2 is SNEGSKA (reference sequence). Trimming shortened V by 7 bases and J by 8 bases, and 8 bases separated the two germline ends. The CDR3 runs to 10 residues. CDR3 sequence: CSVLQGELFF. The CDR3 nucleotides read TGCAGTGTTTTACAGGGGGAGCTGTTTTTT.

The chain joins TRBV7-3 to TRBJ1-1; weak D call: TRBD1 (5 bases). The CDR3 loop spans 14 amino acids. V was pared by 0 bases and J by 4 bases, with 9 bases between. Germline V lookup: CDR1 SGHTA, CDR2 FQGTGA. CDR3 region: CASSLTGTGTEAFF. Here the CDR3 DNA reads TGTGCCAGCAGCTTAACAGGTACAGGCACTGAAGCTTTCTTT. The full variable domain, completed using reference TRBV7-3 and TRBJ1-1, is GAGVSQTPSNKVTEKGKYVELRCDPISGHTALYWYRQSLGQGPEFLIYFQGTGAADDSGLPNDRFFAVRPEGSVSTLKIQRTERGDSAVYLCASSLTGTGTEAFFGQGTRLTVV.

The chain joins TRBV7-9 to TRBJ1-5; D is ambiguous. The CDR3 is made up of 13 amino acids. V dropped 3 bases and J dropped 4 bases, with 7 bases sitting between them. CDR1 and CDR2 (germline): SEHNR, FQNEAQ (reference sequence). The CDR3 spells CASSFGPNQPQHF. DNA of the CDR3: TGTGCCAGCAGCTTCGGACCAAATCAGCCCCAGCATTTT.

This clone was picked up one time. The chain couples TRBV9 to TRBJ2-3; TRBD2 aligns across 8 bases. This CDR3 region has 17 residues. J gave up 6 bases and V 2 bases, and 14 bases lay outside the gene matches. Looked up from germline, CDR1 is SGDLS and CDR2 is YYNGEE. The CDR3 is CASSVTPRGTSGDTQYF. The CDR3 DNA follows: TGTGCCAGCAGCGTCACGCCAAGGGGGACTAGTGGGGATACGCAGTATTTT. Full variable domain (outside the CDR3, taken from reference TRBV9 and TRBJ2-3): DSGVTQTPKHLITATGQRVTLRCSPRSGDLSVYWYQQSLDQGLQFLIQYYNGEERAKGNILERFSAQQFPDLHSELNLSSLELGDSALYFCASSVTPRGTSGDTQYFGPGTRLTVL.

The chain has TRBV7-9 and TRBJ2-3; D is perhaps TRBD1 (6 bases). The V gene lost 5 bases and the J gene lost 1 base, with 16 bases spanning the gap. The germline gives CDR1 SEHNR, CDR2 FQNEAQ (reference sequence). The CDR3 is 16 residues long. CDR3 sequence reads: CASSAQGFARTDTQYF. The CDR3 DNA sequence: TGTGCCAGCAGCGCCCAGGGGTTTGCGCGCACAGATACGCAGTATTTT.

This clone was seen only a few times. The chain has TRBV4-1 and TRBJ2-1; TRBD1 matches at 8 bases. Unmatched junction bases numbered 7, after V lost 1 base and J lost 8 bases. The CDR3 contains 15 residues. Germline loops: CDR1 MGHRA, CDR2 YSYEKL. The CDR3 region has the DNA TGCGCCAGCAGCCAAGGATTCGGACAGGGCTATGAGCAGTTCTTC. Its translation is CASSQGFGQGYEQFF.

V and J are TRBV27 and TRBJ2-5; D ambiguous. Germline CDR1 MNHEY, CDR2 SMNVEV (reference sequence). This CDR3 comprises 12 residues. Trimming stripped 7 bases from V and 4 bases from J, with 10 bases between. The CDR3 DNA follows: TGTGCCAGCAAAGAGCCTGGAGAGACCCAGTACTTC. Its translation: CASKEPGETQYF.

V usage is TRBV6-5 and J usage is TRBJ1-6; the D is unclear. The CDR3 consists of 15 residues. Germline values: CDR1 MNHEY, CDR2 SVGAGI. V shed 2 bases and J shed 8 bases, with 13 bases lying between them. In DNA, the CDR3 is TGTGCCAGCAGTTACGGCGGTCGCAGATATTCACCCCTCCACTTT. It specifies CASSYGGRRYSPLHF.

This chain connects TRBV18 to TRBJ2-2; 7 bases fit TRBD1. The J segment lost 16 bases and the V segment lost 2 bases, leaving 4 bases of the junction unmatched. From germline, CDR1 is KGHSH and CDR2 LQKENI. CDR3 length: 11 amino acids. As DNA, the CDR3 is TGTGCCAGCTCACCAGACAGGGAAGAGTTTTTT. Encoded protein: CASSPDREEFF.

The J gene is TRBJ1-2, the V gene TRBV7-9; D is undetermined. The CDR3 covers 14 residues. Deletions cut 1 base from V and 4 bases from J, with 10 bases between. Germline CDR1 reads SEHNR; CDR2 reads FQNEAQ (reference sequence). The CDR3 is CASSLGARRYGYTF. The CDR3 DNA reads as TGTGCCAGCAGCTTAGGCGCGAGGCGCTATGGCTACACCTTC.

The rearrangement uses TRBV6-1 and TRBJ1-1, with D perhaps matching TRBD1 (5 bases). This CDR3 region has 14 residues. Trimming stripped 2 bases from V and 5 bases from J, with 12 bases between. Germline V gene lookup returns CDR1 MNHNS and CDR2 SASEGT. The CDR3 region is CASSESGGITEAFF. The CDR3 DNA follows: TGTGCCAGCAGTGAATCTGGGGGAATAACTGAAGCTTTCTTT.

This chain connects TRBV5-1 to TRBJ1-5; D gene ambiguous. Germline CDR1 SGHRS, CDR2 YFSETQ. V was trimmed by 5 bases and J by 0 bases, leaving 6 bases between them. The CDR3 consists of 13 residues. The CDR3 loop is CASRLDSNQPQHF. As DNA, the CDR3 is TGCGCCAGCAGACTCGATAGCAATCAGCCCCAGCATTTT.

The rearrangement uses TRBV7-9 and TRBJ1-2; possible D gene TRBD1, 5 bases. Trimming pared 2 bases from V and 4 bases from J, leaving 8 bases between. Germline values: CDR1 SEHNR, CDR2 FQNEAQ (reference sequence). This CDR3 has 13 amino acids. The CDR3 region is CASSLMRGYGYTF. The CDR3 coding sequence is TGTGCCAGCAGCTTAATGAGGGGCTATGGCTACACCTTC.

The rearrangement links TRBV25-1 to TRBJ1-1; D is unresolved. CDR3 length: 14 residues. The ends were cut back, 3 bases at V and 1 base at J, with 9 bases in the middle. Germline lookup yields CDR1 MGHDK and CDR2 SYGVNS. The CDR3 is CASSDPWGNTEAFF. DNA for the CDR3: TGTGCCAGCAGTGACCCCTGGGGGAACACTGAAGCTTTCTTT.

This chain connects TRBV15 to TRBJ1-1; D remains unclear. Trimming cost V 0 bases and J 0 bases, with 2 bases left between them. Germline-derived CDR1 and CDR2 are LNHNV and YYDKDF (reference sequence). The CDR3 is 13 amino acids. Here the CDR3 reads CATSREVNTEAFF. In nucleotides, the CDR3 is TGTGCCACCAGCAGAGAGGTGAACACTGAAGCTTTCTTT.

This rearrangement joins TRBV29-1 to TRBJ2-5, with a tentative D call TRBD1 (5 bases). V lost 0 bases and J 0 bases, leaving 11 bases between the germline ends. The CDR3 consists of 15 residues. Germline CDR1 SQVTM, CDR2 ANQGSEA. This CDR3 reads CSVEEGRLYQETQYF. Here the CDR3 DNA reads TGCAGCGTTGAAGAGGGGCGGCTGTACCAAGAGACCCAGTACTTC. The complete variable domain, with remaining parts taken from reference TRBV29-1 and TRBJ2-5, reads SAVISQKPSRDICQRGTSLTIQCQVDSQVTMMFWYRQQPGQSLTLIATANQGSEATYESGFVIDKFPISRPNLTFSTLTVSNMSPEDSSIYLCSVEEGRLYQETQYFGPGTRLLVL.

The chain has TRBV7-9 and TRBJ1-4, with TRBD1 as a possible D gene (5 bases). The germline V gene has CDR1 SEHNR and CDR2 FQNEAQ (reference sequence). Deletions cut 4 bases from V and 7 bases from J, with 7 bases between. The CDR3 is 12 residues long. CDR3 bases: TGTGCCAGCAGCTCCGGGGCTGAAAAACTGTTTTTT. Its protein is CASSSGAEKLFF.

The chain uses TRBV5-6 and TRBJ2-6; unclear D gene. V was trimmed by 0 bases and J by 5 bases, leaving 6 bases between them. Per the germline V gene, CDR1 is SGHDT and CDR2 is YYEEEE. The CDR3 contains 14 residues. The CDR3 nucleotides read TGTGCCAGCAGCTTGGACACTTGGGCCAACGTCCTGACTTTC. Translation gives CASSLDTWANVLTF.

The chain couples TRBV5-6 to TRBJ1-1; D is unclear. This CDR3 contains 13 residues. The germline gives CDR1 SGHDT, CDR2 YYEEEE. Trimming removed 2 bases from V and 5 bases from J, with 10 bases in between. The CDR3 DNA reads as TGTGCCAGCAGCTTCCAGTCGGCTACTGAAGCTTTCTTT. It yields the protein CASSFQSATEAFF. The entire variable domain, with the rest obtained from reference TRBV5-6 and TRBJ1-1, is as follows: DAGVTQSPTHLIKTRGQQVTLRCSPKSGHDTVSWYQQALGQGPQFIFQYYEEEERQRGNFPDRFSGHQFPNYSSELNVNALLLGDSALYLCASSFQSATEAFFGQGTRLTVV.

This clone was observed once. The V call is TRBV5-6, the J call TRBJ1-1; perhaps TRBD1 as D (6 bases). V lost 2 bases and J 4 bases, leaving 9 bases between the germline ends. This CDR3 is built from 13 residues. From germline, CDR1 is SGHDT and CDR2 YYEEEE. CDR3 region: CASSFQGGTEAFF. The CDR3 DNA follows: TGTGCCAGCAGCTTCCAAGGGGGCACTGAAGCTTTCTTT.

This chain uses TRBV19 with TRBJ2-3; 9 bases are shared with TRBD2. This CDR3 is 17 amino acids long. Losses at the gene ends were 5 bases for V and 2 bases for J; bases not matched to a gene: 11. Germline V gene data show CDR1 as LNHDA and CDR2 as SQIVND (reference sequence). The CDR3 loop reads CASSVSSLAGATDTQYF. In DNA, the CDR3 is TGTGCCAGTAGTGTCTCGTCCTTAGCGGGAGCCACAGATACGCAGTATTTT.

A note on this clone: One end of the junction is discordant with germline, which a read error may explain. The chain employs TRBV15 and TRBJ2-7, with TRBD1 matching 12 bases. Germline V gives CDR1 LNHNV, CDR2 YYDKDF (reference sequence). This CDR3 region has 15 residues. The CDR3 loop is CTTSREGTGGDEQYF. The CDR3 nucleotides read TGTACCACCAGCAGAGAGGGGACAGGGGGCGACGAGCAGTACTTC.

V gene TRBV5-1 combines with J gene TRBJ2-1; 11 positions agree with TRBD2. The CDR3 spans 18 residues. The V gene's germline CDR1 is SGHRS and CDR2 YFSETQ. Trimming at V came to 1 base and at J to 7 bases, leaving 13 bases not matched to a gene. The CDR3 loop reads CASSLSVAGGVLKNEQFF. CDR3 DNA: TGCGCCAGCAGCTTGAGTGTAGCGGGAGGGGTCCTAAAAAATGAGCAGTTCTTC.

The chain couples TRBV9 to TRBJ1-1, with a tentative D call TRBD1 (5 bases). The CDR3 contains 14 residues. CDR1 is SGDLS and CDR2 is YYNGEE in the germline V gene. The V end lost 2 bases, the J end lost 1 base, and 9 bases lay between the germline ends. The CDR3, as DNA: TGTGCCAGCAGCGTGAGACAGACGAACACTGAAGCTTTCTTT. It encodes CASSVRQTNTEAFF.

This rearrangement joins TRBV19 to TRBJ1-6; 9 nucleotides line up with TRBD1. The V segment lost 5 bases and the J segment 8 bases; nucleotides outside the gene matches: 10. Germline V gene sequence: CDR1 LNHDA, CDR2 SQIVND (reference sequence). The CDR3 consists of 16 residues. The CDR3 region is CASSQKTGQGYSPLHF. CDR3 DNA sequence: TGTGCCAGTAGTCAAAAAACGGGACAGGGTTATTCACCCCTCCACTTT.

The J gene is TRBJ2-3, the V gene TRBV12-2; the listed D gene, TRBD2, was not tested against the DNA. TRBV12-2 is deemed a pseudogene. The CDR3 loop spans 19 amino acids. CDR3 protein: CASRSKGRGDYYSTDTQYF. CDR3 nucleotides: TGTGCAAGTCGCTCCAAGGGGCGGGGGGACTATTATAGCACAGATACGCAGTATTTT.